This TCR beta chain was sequenced during a study of T cell responses to AZD1222 COVID-19 vaccine (dated by TCRdb to the early 2020s). Concerning the study at large: AZD1222 recipients with second doses at about 4 weeks or about 12 weeks were pooled, because spike-specific TCR depth and breadth did not differ between schedules. TCR sequencing covered over 230 trial participants: about 210 given two doses of AZD1222 and 26 given two doses of MenACWY control vaccine. Trial participants were enrolled by age into 18-55, 56-69 and 70-plus year subgroups, with about 150, 27 and 61 TCR-sequenced participants respectively.

The CDR3 spans 17 residues, from the cysteine through the phenylalanine. The only DNA kept is the CDR3, 51 bases in frame from the first base. Unmatched junction bases come to 9, with V trimmed by 2 bases and J by 5 bases. Looking up the germline V gene yields CDR1 MNHEY and CDR2 SVGEGT. Broad study findings and their caveats: The vaccine-associated CD4 TCRs covered the entire spike protein, and the dominant responses fell in regions 160-218 and 743-854. In the small 56-69-year group, the increase in depth fell short of significance, most likely because of low power. Because no day 14 peak-response samples were available, repertoires were characterized only after the peak T cell response. Participants were mostly white British and included more females than males, and it was suggested by the authors that clonal diversity may have been underestimated. Conclusions about previously exposed vaccinees are limited, since just 5 to 7 AZD1222 recipients were seropositive for SARS-CoV-2 at baseline. After two AZD1222 doses, both the breadth and the depth of spike-specific TCRs were significantly higher than at day 0 and than in MenACWY recipients. Epitopes outside the regions mutated in the B.1.351 and B.1.1.7 variants were reportedly recognized by nearly half of the unique spike-specific TCRs.

The label giving this sample's time point can be read as: baseline before first vaccination. Vaccinee samples came from UK trials COV001 and COV002, including a single-blind randomized controlled phase 2/3 trial of AZD1222 (ChAdOx1 nCoV-19) in healthy adults. Trial participant PBMC samples were collected at day 0 and day 28 after the second dose for TCRbeta chain sequencing. The CDR3 regions of human TCRbeta chains were subjected to immunosequencing. On the study's bioinformatics: Repertoire TCRs were matched against a reference library of SARS-CoV-2-specific TCRs generated with the MIRA antigen-specificity platform. Breadth was defined as the fraction of unique TCRs that were SARS-CoV-2-associated. Depth was defined as the fraction of total T cells that were SARS-CoV-2-associated. Using the MIRA data, each spike-specific TCR was assigned both to the spike region to which the TCR was reactive and to a CD4 or CD8 class. Log10-transformed breadth and depth values were compared by one-way ANOVA with Sidak's multiple comparisons tests. TCRdb retrieved this table from immuneACCESS and kept in-frame rearrangements only. Not all clones are present; in checked studies, unresolved V genes account for under half, and no reason is known for the remainder. That table gives V, J and clone size, and the DNA gave D and trimming. The sample table holds about 150,000 clones, of which 85% to 90% were seen once. 1.5% to 2% of the sample goes to the ten largest clones.

The count of this clone is one. The target of this receptor is not known. Base qualities are not provided; no much larger clone lies one nucleotide away. The input for sequencing was peripheral blood, taken on day 0 of AZD1222 vaccination. Recombination connected TRBV6-2 or TRBV6-3 to TRBJ2-2, with TRBD2 identical over 9 junction bases. The clonotype originates from an adult in good health. The CDR3 reads CASSYARSGGSTGELFF. The nucleotide sequence is given as TGTGCCAGCAGTTACGCCCGTAGCGGGGGATCGACCGGGGAGCTGTTTTTT.